The TCR beta chain under discussion was sequenced for a study of cytomegalovirus exposure and HLA in healthy donors. For this clone: Its target is unknown.

The assay was immunoSEQ multiplex PCR, and TCRdb's table has in-frame clones only and misses some. The table lists 65,000 or so clones, 90% to 95% of them singletons. Study conclusions and caveats: The CMV antigen specificity of a few CMV-associated chains was confirmed through in vitro analysis. Among TCR beta chains, those listed as cytomegalovirus-associated numbered around 180.

The CDR3 is 18 amino acids. J gave up 5 bases and V 5 bases, and 17 bases lay outside the gene matches. Germline-derived CDR1 and CDR2 are SGHAT and FQDESV (reference sequence). Sequenced input: PBMCs. This sequence joins TRBV11-1 and TRBJ2-2, with 7 positions matching TRBD1. This clonotype originated in a man younger than 35 in good health and CMV-seropositive. The DNA of the CDR3 is TGTGCCAGCAGCCACGGAGGTCAAGGGGGCTTTGGGACCGGGGAGCTGTTTTTT. It is translated as CASSHGGQGGFGTGELFF.